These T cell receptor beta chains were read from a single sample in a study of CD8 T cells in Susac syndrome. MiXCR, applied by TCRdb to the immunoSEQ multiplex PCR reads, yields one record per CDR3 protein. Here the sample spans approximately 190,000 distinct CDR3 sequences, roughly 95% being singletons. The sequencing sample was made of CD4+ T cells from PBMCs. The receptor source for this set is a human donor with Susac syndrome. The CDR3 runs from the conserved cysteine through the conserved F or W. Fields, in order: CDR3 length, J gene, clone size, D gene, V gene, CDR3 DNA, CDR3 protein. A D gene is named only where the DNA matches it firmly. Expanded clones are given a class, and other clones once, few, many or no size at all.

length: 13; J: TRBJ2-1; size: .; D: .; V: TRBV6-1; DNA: TGTGTCACGCGGGTCTCGGGGGAGAGGGAGCAGTTCTTC; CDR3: CVTRVSGEREQFF
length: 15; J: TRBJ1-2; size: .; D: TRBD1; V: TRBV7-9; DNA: TGTGCCAGCAGCCCCACGACAGGGGTCGGCTATGGCTACACCTTC; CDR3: CASSPTTGVGYGYTF
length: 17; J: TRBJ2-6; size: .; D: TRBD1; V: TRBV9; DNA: TGTGCCAGCAGCGCAAGACAGGGAACAGCTGGGGCCAACGTCCTGACTTTC; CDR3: CASSARQGTAGANVLTF
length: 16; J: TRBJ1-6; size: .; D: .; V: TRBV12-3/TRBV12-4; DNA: TGTGCCAGCAGTGGCCCGGTGGCAGTCGGTAATTCACCCCTCCACTTT; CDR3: CASSGPVAVGNSPLHF
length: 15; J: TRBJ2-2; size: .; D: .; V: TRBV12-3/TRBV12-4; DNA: TGTGCCAGCAGTTTAGCGGGGGCCTACACCGGGGAGCTGTTTTTT; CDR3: CASSLAGAYTGELFF
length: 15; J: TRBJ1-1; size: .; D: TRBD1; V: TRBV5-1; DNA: TGCGCCAGCAGCTCTCCGACAGGGGCCGACACTGAAGCTTTCTTT; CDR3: CASSSPTGADTEAFF
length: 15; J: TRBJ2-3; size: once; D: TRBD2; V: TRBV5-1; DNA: TGCGCCAGCAGCCTGCAAGGGACTAGCAAGGATACGCAGTATTTT; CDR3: CASSLQGTSKDTQYF
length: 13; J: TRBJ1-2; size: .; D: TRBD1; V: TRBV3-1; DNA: TGTGCCAGCAACCACAGGGGGGCCTATGGCTACACCTTC; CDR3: CASNHRGAYGYTF
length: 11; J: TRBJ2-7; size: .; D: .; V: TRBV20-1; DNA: TGCAGTGCTGGGATTCAGTACGAGCAGTACTTC; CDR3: CSAGIQYEQYF
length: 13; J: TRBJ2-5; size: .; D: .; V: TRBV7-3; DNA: TGTGCCAGCAGCTTAAGCGTTGGGGAGACCCAGTACTTC; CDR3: CASSLSVGETQYF
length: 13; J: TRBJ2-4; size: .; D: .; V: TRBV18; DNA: TGTGCCAGCTCACCTGATCTGTCGGACATTCAGTACTTC; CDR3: CASSPDLSDIQYF
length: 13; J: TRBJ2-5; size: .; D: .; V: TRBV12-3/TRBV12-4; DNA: TGTGCCAGCAGGGGAGCGGGTCAGGAGACCCAGTACTTC; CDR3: CASRGAGQETQYF
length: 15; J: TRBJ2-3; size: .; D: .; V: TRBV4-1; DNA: TGCGCCAGCAGCCAGGAGGGGACTCGCACAGATACGCAGTATTTT; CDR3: CASSQEGTRTDTQYF
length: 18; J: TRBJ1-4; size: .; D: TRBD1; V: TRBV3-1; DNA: TGTGCCAGCAGCCAAGATCGGCGACAGGGAGCAACTAATGAAAAACTGTTTTTT; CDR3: CASSQDRRQGATNEKLFF
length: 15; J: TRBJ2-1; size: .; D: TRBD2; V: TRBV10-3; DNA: TGTGCCATCAACTCCGGGACTAGCGGATACAATGAGCAGTTCTTC; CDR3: CAINSGTSGYNEQFF
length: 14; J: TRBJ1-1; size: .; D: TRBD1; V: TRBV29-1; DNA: TGCAGCGTTGAAAGACAGGGTGATATCACTGAAGCTTTCTTT; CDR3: CSVERQGDITEAFF
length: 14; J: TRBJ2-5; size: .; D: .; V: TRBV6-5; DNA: TGTGCCAGCAGTTACGTGGCTAGCCGGGAGACCCAGTACTTC; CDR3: CASSYVASRETQYF
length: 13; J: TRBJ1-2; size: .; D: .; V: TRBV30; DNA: TGTGCCTGGAGTGACGGAAGCTCCTATGGCTACACCTTC; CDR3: CAWSDGSSYGYTF
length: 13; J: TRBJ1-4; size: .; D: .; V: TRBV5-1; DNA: TGCGCCAGCAGCTTGCCCCCCAGCGAAAAACTGTTTTTT; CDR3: CASSLPPSEKLFF
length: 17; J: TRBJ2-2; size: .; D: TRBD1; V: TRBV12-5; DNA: TGTGCTAGTGGTTTGCCCATGGGACAGGGTGTCACCGGGGAGCTGTTTTTT; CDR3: CASGLPMGQGVTGELFF
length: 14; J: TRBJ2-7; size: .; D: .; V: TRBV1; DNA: TGCACCAGCAGCCAGAAAAAGGGGGGCTATGCGCAGTACTTC; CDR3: CTSSQKKGGYAQYF
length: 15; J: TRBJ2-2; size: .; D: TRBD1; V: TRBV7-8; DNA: TGTGCCAGCAGCTTGGGACAGGGGGCTCCCGGGGAGCTGTTTTTT; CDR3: CASSLGQGAPGELFF
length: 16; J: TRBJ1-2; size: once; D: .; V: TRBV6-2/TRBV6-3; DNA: TGTGCCAGCAGTTACCTGACCGGGACGTCGGGCTATGGCTACACCTTC; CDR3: CASSYLTGTSGYGYTF
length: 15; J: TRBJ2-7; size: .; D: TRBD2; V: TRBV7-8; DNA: TGTGCCAGCAGCTTAGAAGCGGGGTTCTCCTACGAGCAGTACTTC; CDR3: CASSLEAGFSYEQYF
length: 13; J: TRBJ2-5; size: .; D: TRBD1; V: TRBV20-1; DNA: TGCAGTGCATCCGGGACAGGGCAAGAGACCCAGTACTTC; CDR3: CSASGTGQETQYF
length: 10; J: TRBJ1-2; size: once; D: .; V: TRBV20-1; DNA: TGCAGTGCTATTCCCCGTGGCTACACCTTC; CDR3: CSAIPRGYTF
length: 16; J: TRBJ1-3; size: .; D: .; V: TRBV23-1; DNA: TGCGCCAGCAGTTCTAGGAGGAATTACTCTGGAAACACCATATATTTT; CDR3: CASSSRRNYSGNTIYF
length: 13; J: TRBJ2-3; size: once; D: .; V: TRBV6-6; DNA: TGTGCCGGGTCGAGGGTGAACACAGATACGCAGTATTTT; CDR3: CAGSRVNTDTQYF
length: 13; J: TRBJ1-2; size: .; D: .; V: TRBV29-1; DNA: TGCAGCGTTGAAGGGGGGCAGCACTATGGCTACACCTTC; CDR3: CSVEGGQHYGYTF
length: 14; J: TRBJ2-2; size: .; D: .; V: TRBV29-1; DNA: TGCAGCATAGCAGATGCCACGTACACCGGGGAGCTGTTTTTT; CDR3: CSIADATYTGELFF
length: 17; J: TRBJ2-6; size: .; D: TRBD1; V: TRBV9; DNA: TGTGCCAGCAGCGCGACAGGGGTCCTATCTGGGGCCAACGTCCTGACTTTC; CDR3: CASSATGVLSGANVLTF
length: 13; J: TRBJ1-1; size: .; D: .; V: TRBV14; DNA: TGTGCCAGCAGCCAAGTTATGACCAAAGCAACTTTCTTT; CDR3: CASSQVMTKATFF
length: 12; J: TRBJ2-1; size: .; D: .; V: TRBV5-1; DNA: TGCGCCAGCAGAAGACAGTACAATGAGCAGTTCTTC; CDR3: CASRRQYNEQFF
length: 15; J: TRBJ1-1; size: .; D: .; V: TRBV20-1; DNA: TGCAGTGCGAGTCGGAACGAGGGCATGGACACTGAAGCTTTCTTT; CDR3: CSASRNEGMDTEAFF
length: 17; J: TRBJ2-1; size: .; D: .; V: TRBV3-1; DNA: TGTGCCAGCAGCCACAGCCCCCTGCAGAGCTCCTACAATGAGCAGTTCTTC; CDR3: CASSHSPLQSSYNEQFF
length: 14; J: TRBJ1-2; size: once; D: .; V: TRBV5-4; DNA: TGTGCCAGCAGCTTGGGGGTAGGAACCACACCCTACACCTTC; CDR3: CASSLGVGTTPYTF
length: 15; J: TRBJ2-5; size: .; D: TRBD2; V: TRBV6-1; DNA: TGTGCCAGCACTTTAAGCGGGACGTACCAAGAGACCCAGTACTTC; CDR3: CASTLSGTYQETQYF
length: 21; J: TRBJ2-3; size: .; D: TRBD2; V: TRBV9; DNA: TGTGCCAGCAGCGTCGCTAGCGGGGGGCAACCAATCTCCTTTAGCACAGATACGCAGTATTTT; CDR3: CASSVASGGQPISFSTDTQYF
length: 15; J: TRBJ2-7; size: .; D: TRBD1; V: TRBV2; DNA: TGTGCCAGCAGACTTGACAGGGGACGATTCGACGAGCAGTACTTC; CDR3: CASRLDRGRFDEQYF
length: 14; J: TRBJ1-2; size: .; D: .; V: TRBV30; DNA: TGTGCCTGGAGCCCTTACCGGGACGGCTATGGCTACACCTTC; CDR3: CAWSPYRDGYGYTF
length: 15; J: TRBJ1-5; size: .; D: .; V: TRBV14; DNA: TGTGCCAGCAGCCTAAGCAGGGTGTATGGTCAGCCCCAGCATTTT; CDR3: CASSLSRVYGQPQHF
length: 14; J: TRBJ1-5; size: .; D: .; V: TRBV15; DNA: TGTGCCACCAGCAGGGTTGGACGGGATCAGCCCCAGCATTTT; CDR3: CATSRVGRDQPQHF
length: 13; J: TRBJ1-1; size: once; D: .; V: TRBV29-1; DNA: TGCAGCGTAGCTCCGACAGGAGCCTCTGAAGCTTTCTTT; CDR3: CSVAPTGASEAFF
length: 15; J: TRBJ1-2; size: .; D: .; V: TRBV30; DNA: TGTGCCTGGAGTGTAATTATCCCACAGAACTATGGCTACACCTTC; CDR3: CAWSVIIPQNYGYTF
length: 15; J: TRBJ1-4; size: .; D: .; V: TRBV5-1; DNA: TGCGCCAGCAGCCCACAGGGTTCCTGGGATGAAAAACTGTTTTTT; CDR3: CASSPQGSWDEKLFF
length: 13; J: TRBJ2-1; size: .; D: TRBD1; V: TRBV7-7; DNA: TGTGCCAGCAGCGCTCGGGACAGCAATGAGCAGTTCTTC; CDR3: CASSARDSNEQFF
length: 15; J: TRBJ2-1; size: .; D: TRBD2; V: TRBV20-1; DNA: TGCAGTGCTAGAGGAGAGGCGGGGGACTACAATGAGCAGTTCTTC; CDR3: CSARGEAGDYNEQFF
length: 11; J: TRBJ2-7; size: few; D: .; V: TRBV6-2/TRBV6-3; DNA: TGTGCCAGCTCGACCGCCTACGAGCAGTACTTC; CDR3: CASSTAYEQYF
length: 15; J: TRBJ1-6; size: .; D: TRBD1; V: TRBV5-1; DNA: TGCGCCAGCAGCTTGTCCCAGGGGGAGAATTCACCCCTCCACTTT; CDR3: CASSLSQGENSPLHF
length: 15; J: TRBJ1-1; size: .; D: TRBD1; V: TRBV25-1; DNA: TGTGCCAGCAGTGTTGACAGGGGGCCGAACACTGAAGCTTTCTTT; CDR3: CASSVDRGPNTEAFF
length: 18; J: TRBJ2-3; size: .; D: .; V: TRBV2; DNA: TGTGCCAGCACTTTCAGCCTTTTTTCCCAGATCCGCACAGATACGCAGTATTTT; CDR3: CASTFSLFSQIRTDTQYF
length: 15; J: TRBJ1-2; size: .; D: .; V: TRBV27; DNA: TGTGCCAGCAGTTTAAGTTCGGCGGGGAGCTATGGCTACACCTTC; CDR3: CASSLSSAGSYGYTF
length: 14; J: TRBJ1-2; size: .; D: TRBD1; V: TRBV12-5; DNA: TGTGCTAGTGCCGAGACAGGGGGTGGCTATGGCTACACCTTC; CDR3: CASAETGGGYGYTF
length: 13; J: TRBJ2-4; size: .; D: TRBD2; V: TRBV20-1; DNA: TGCAGTGCTCCTTATCTAGCGGGGGTGCTTCAGTACTTC; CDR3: CSAPYLAGVLQYF
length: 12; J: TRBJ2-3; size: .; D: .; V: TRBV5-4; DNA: TGTGCCAGCAGCATGAATGGAGATACGCAGTATTTT; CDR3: CASSMNGDTQYF
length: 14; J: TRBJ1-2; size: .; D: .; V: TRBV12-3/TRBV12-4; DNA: TGTGCCAGCAGTTTAGAGTTCCCACTCTATGGCTACACCTTC; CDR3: CASSLEFPLYGYTF
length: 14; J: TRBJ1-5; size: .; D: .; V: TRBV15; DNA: TGTGCCACCAGATCCAGGGTCTACAATCAGCCCCAGCATTTT; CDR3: CATRSRVYNQPQHF